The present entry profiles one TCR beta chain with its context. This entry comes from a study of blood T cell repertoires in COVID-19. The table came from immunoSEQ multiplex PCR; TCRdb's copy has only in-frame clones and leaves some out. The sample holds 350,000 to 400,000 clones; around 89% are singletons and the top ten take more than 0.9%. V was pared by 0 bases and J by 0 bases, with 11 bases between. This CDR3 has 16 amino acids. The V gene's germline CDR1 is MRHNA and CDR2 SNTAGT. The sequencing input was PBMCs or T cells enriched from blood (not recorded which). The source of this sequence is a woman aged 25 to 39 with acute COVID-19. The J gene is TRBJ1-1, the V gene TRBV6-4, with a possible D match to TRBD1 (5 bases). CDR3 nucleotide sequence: TGTGCCAGCAGTGACTCATATATACAGGTGAACACTGAAGCTTTCTTT. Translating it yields CASSDSYIQVNTEAFF.